This T cell receptor (beta chain) is from a study of blood T cells in healthy people across ages. This CDR3 spans 17 amino acids. CDR1 and CDR2 from the germline V gene are MNHEY and SMNVEV (reference sequence). Trimming removed 5 bases from V and 0 bases from J; junction bases left unmatched: 7. PCR was performed a second time for about 7 to 12 cycles using a sample-barcoded 5' primer and a J-beta primer mix. Each CDR3 protein is one row after TCRdb ran MiXCR on the 5' RACE reads. The sample comprises just over 1 million distinct CDR3 sequences, 40% to 50% of which are singletons, and approximately 17% rests with the top ten.

Sequenced: blood. This receptor was identified in a woman between 55 and 75 years old in good health. This chain links TRBV27 with TRBJ2-7; TRBD2 matches 13 bases. CDR3 sequence: CASSRLAGGLYSYEQYF. In DNA form, the CDR3 reads TGTGCCAGCAGTCGACTAGCGGGGGGCCTATACTCCTACGAGCAGTACTTC.